These 31 T cell receptor beta chains originate from one sample sequenced in a study of T cells in Graves' hyperthyroidism and ophthalmopathy. Amplified regions were TCR beta CDR3 sequences from RNA transcripts. HTBI primers were the set used in a first-round RT-PCR of the TCR CDR3. TCRdb recomputed calls from the multiplex PCR reads with MiXCR, one row per CDR3 protein. There are a few hundred thousand distinct CDR3 sequences in the sample; around a sixth occur only once, and roughly 6.6% lies in the top ten. The sequencing input was blood. The origin of the receptors is a woman between 25 and 40 years old with Graves' hyperthyroidism.

At least ten counts were recorded for this clonotype. This chain uses TRBV11-2 with TRBJ1-3; D is undetermined. The CDR3 loop spans 14 amino acids. Trimming left V 3 bases short and J 0 bases short, with 6 bases between. The germline V gene has CDR1 SGHAT and CDR2 FQNNGV. The CDR3 nucleotides read TGTGCCAGCAGCTTTGGCCTCTCTGGAAACACCATATATTTT. Protein: CASSFGLSGNTIYF. The full variable domain, rest sourced from reference TRBV11-2 and TRBJ1-3, is EAGVAQSPRYKIIEKRQSVAFWCNPISGHATLYWYQQILGQGPKLLIQFQNNGVVDDSQLPKDRFSAERLKGVDSTLKIQPAKLEDSAVYLCASSFGLSGNTIYFGEGSWLTVV.

This clonotype has a handful of counts. V and J are TRBV9 and TRBJ2-3; TRBD2 aligns across 7 bases. This CDR3 spans 15 amino acids. V lost 0 bases to trimming and J lost 6 bases; unmatched junction nucleotides: 7. The germline CDR1 and CDR2 sequences are SGDLS and YYNGEE. CDR3: CASSVGYAGADTQYF. CDR3 coding DNA: TGTGCCAGCAGCGTAGGTTACGCGGGAGCGGATACGCAGTATTTT.

This clonotype was picked up a small number of times. The chain is built from TRBV19 and TRBJ1-5; maybe TRBD1 (5 bases). V shed 3 bases and J shed 7 bases, with 10 bases lying between them. CDR1 and CDR2 from the germline V gene are LNHDA and SQIVND (reference sequence). This CDR3 has 13 residues. The DNA of the CDR3 is TGTGCCAGTAGTATGCTGGGGGACCAGCCCCAGCATTTT. It yields the protein CASSMLGDQPQHF.

This chain joins TRBV29-1 and TRBJ1-1; 8 bases map to TRBD1. Trimming removed 4 bases from V and 1 base from J; junction bases left unmatched: 2. Germline values: CDR1 SQVTM, CDR2 ANQGSEA. The CDR3 covers 13 residues. The CDR3 spells CSVGDRGNTEAFF. The CDR3 DNA reads as TGCAGCGTTGGAGACAGGGGGAACACTGAAGCTTTCTTT.

The chain joins TRBV5-4 to TRBJ1-4, with 7 bases fitting TRBD1. The germline V gene encodes CDR1 SGHNT and CDR2 YYREEE (reference sequence). V gave up 0 bases and J gave up 0 bases; unmatched junction bases: 5. CDR3 length equals 17 residues. The CDR3 region has the DNA TGTGCCAGCAGCTTGGGGACCGGGACAGCAACTAATGAAAAACTGTTTTTT. It is translated as CASSLGTGTATNEKLFF.

The V call is TRBV5-1, the J call TRBJ1-5, with TRBD1 identical over 7 bases. With 4 bases clipped from V and 3 bases from J, the junction kept 7 bases outside the gene matches. Germline V gene sequence: CDR1 SGHRS, CDR2 YFSETQ. This CDR3 is built from 15 residues. The CDR3 sequence is CASSQGGGVNQPQHF. For the CDR3, the DNA is TGCGCCAGCAGCCAAGGAGGGGGCGTCAATCAGCCCCAGCATTTT.

This clonotype was detected a few times. V is TRBV6-1 and J is TRBJ1-5; no reliable D call. Looked up from germline, CDR1 is MNHNS and CDR2 is SASEGT. The germline V and J ends were trimmed by 4 bases and 5 bases, with 9 bases remaining between them. CDR3 length: 13 residues. The CDR3 loop reads CASSVTQDQPQHF. In DNA, the CDR3 is TGTGCCAGCAGTGTGACCCAGGATCAGCCCCAGCATTTT.

This clonotype was picked up a small number of times. The chain joins TRBV29-1 to TRBJ1-5; D may be TRBD1 (5 bases). CDR1 and CDR2 (germline): SQVTM, ANQGSEA. V dropped 4 bases and J dropped 5 bases, with 9 bases sitting between them. The CDR3 contains 12 residues. CDR3 amino acids: CSVGGYDQPQHF. The CDR3 coding sequence is TGCAGCGTTGGGGGCTATGATCAGCCCCAGCATTTT.

In its sample, this clonotype was seen many times. V gene TRBV28 combines with J gene TRBJ2-1; D uncertain. Trimming took off 8 bases at V and 1 base at J, with 12 bases between the two ends. This CDR3 has 14 residues. Germline V gene lookup returns CDR1 MDHEN and CDR2 SYDVKM. CDR3 sequence: CASRPAPSYNEQFF. CDR3 nucleotides: TGTGCCAGCCGCCCTGCGCCGTCCTACAATGAGCAGTTCTTC.

This clonotype was detected a few times. J is TRBJ2-2 and V is TRBV11-3, with D maybe TRBD1 (6 bases). CDR3 length: 14 amino acids. V shed 6 bases and J shed 6 bases, with 14 bases lying between them. Germline assignment: CDR1 SGHNT and CDR2 YENEEA. For the CDR3, the DNA is TGTGCCAGCAGGACAGTTGGGGGCCCCGGGGAGCTGTTTTTT. Residues: CASRTVGGPGELFF. The variable domain in full, completed from reference TRBV11-3 and TRBJ2-2, reads EAGVVQSPRYKIIEKKQPVAFWCNPISGHNTLYWYLQNLGQGPELLIRYENEEAVDDSQLPKDRFSAERLKGVDSTLKIQPAELGDSAVYLCASRTVGGPGELFFGEGSRLTVL.

The V gene is TRBV7-9, the J gene TRBJ1-1; 7 bases match TRBD1. The CDR3 has 13 amino acids. Germline V gene data show CDR1 as SEHNR and CDR2 as FQNEAQ (reference sequence). Losses at the gene ends were 7 bases for V and 3 bases for J; bases not matched to a gene: 5. The CDR3 sequence: CASNDRVDTEAFF. As DNA, the CDR3 is TGTGCCAGCAACGACAGGGTAGACACTGAAGCTTTCTTT.

This clonotype has a handful of counts. This chain links TRBV24-1 with TRBJ2-1; 8 nucleotides align to TRBD2. The CDR3 length is 15 residues. Germline V lookup: CDR1 KGHDR, CDR2 SFDVKD. V lost 3 bases and J lost 8; bases outside the gene matches: 8. CDR3 region: CATSDPYSGNDEQFF. DNA of the CDR3: TGTGCCACCAGTGATCCCTATAGCGGGAATGATGAGCAGTTCTTC.

This clonotype was counted at least ten times. The chain is built from TRBV6-1 and TRBJ1-1; D remains unclear. Germline CDR1 reads MNHNS; CDR2 reads SASEGT. Trimming took off 5 bases at V and 4 bases at J, with 11 bases between the two ends. CDR3 length: 13 amino acids. Here the CDR3 reads CASSPRVATEAFF. Written as DNA, the CDR3 is TGTGCCAGCAGTCCCCGCGTTGCCACTGAAGCTTTCTTT.

V gene TRBV5-6 combines with J gene TRBJ1-1, with a possible D match to TRBD1 (6 bases). The V end lost 7 bases, the J end lost 3 bases, and 16 bases lay between the germline ends. The germline V gene has CDR1 SGHDT and CDR2 YYEEEE. This CDR3 has 14 residues. Here the CDR3 DNA reads TGTGCCAGCGGTTCTAGGGGGGTCCACACTGAAGCTTTCTTT. The encoded protein is CASGSRGVHTEAFF.

This clonotype has at least ten counts. The chain carries TRBV10-3 and TRBJ2-5; TRBD2 agrees at 10 bases. The CDR3 runs to 15 residues. Germline V gives CDR1 ENHRY, CDR2 SYGVKD. The ends lost 3 bases at V and 1 base at J; junction bases unmatched: 2. CDR3 coding DNA: TGTGCCATCAGTGAAAGCGGGAGGGCCCAAGAGACCCAGTACTTC. Its translation is CAISESGRAQETQYF.

This sequence joins TRBV20-1 and TRBJ1-2; the D is unclear. This CDR3 region has 12 residues. CDR1 and CDR2 (germline): DFQATT, SNEGSKA (reference sequence). V was cut by 7 bases and J by 2 bases, with 11 bases left in between. CDR3 residues: CSGKDGNYGYTF. For the CDR3, the DNA is TGCAGTGGAAAAGACGGGAACTATGGCTACACCTTC.

The sample holds many counts of this clonotype. The chain employs TRBV2 and TRBJ2-3, with D hard to call. This CDR3 has 15 residues. Germline loops: CDR1 SNHLY, CDR2 FYNNEI. The ends were cut back, 7 bases at V and 0 bases at J, with 14 bases in the middle. For the CDR3, the DNA is TGTGCCAGCAATGCCGGGCGGCTTAGCACAGATACGCAGTATTTT. Translation gives CASNAGRLSTDTQYF.

This clonotype was seen ten or more times. This chain uses TRBV6-5 with TRBJ2-7, with 11 positions matching TRBD1. Germline loops: CDR1 MNHEY, CDR2 SVGAGI. The CDR3 consists of 16 residues. The J segment lost 3 bases and the V segment lost 5 bases, leaving 9 bases of the junction unmatched. The CDR3 coding sequence is TGTGCCAGCAGTCACCGAGGGACAGGGGGTGTCTACGAGCAGTACTTC. This sequence encodes CASSHRGTGGVYEQYF.

This clonotype appeared a few times. The chain couples TRBV19 to TRBJ1-2; TRBD1 might be the D (5 bases). The CDR3 runs to 15 residues. V lost 6 bases, J lost 1 base, and 15 bases lay in between. CDR1 is LNHDA, CDR2 SQIVND, per germline (reference sequence). The CDR3 coding sequence is TGTGCCAGTAGAACCACGTGGGACGGTAACTATGGCTACACCTTC. Amino acids: CASRTTWDGNYGYTF.

Points on this clonotype: Compared with germline, one end of the junction differs, possibly owing to a read error. The rearrangement links TRBV18 to TRBJ2-2; D is possibly TRBD2 (5 bases). In germline, CDR1 is KGHSH, CDR2 LQKENI. The length of the CDR3 is 16 residues. CDR3 protein: CASSPPVGKNTGELSF. The DNA for the CDR3 is TGTGCCAGCTCACCACCGGTTGGGAAGAACACCGGGGAGCTGTCTTTT.

This clonotype was seen more than once but under ten times. This may come from a read error, since a much larger clone is one base off. The V call is TRBV20-1, the J call TRBJ2-1; D might be TRBD2 (6 bases). Germline V gene data show CDR1 as DFQATT and CDR2 as SNEGSKA (reference sequence). The CDR3 extends over 14 amino acids. Trimming left V 2 bases short and J 10 bases short, with 18 bases between. Here the CDR3 DNA reads TGCAGTGCTAGATCCGGGAGCCCCACCCGCGAGCAGTTCTTC. Translation gives CSARSGSPTREQFF.

V usage is TRBV28 and J usage is TRBJ1-1, with a tentative D call TRBD1 (5 bases). Germline loops: CDR1 MDHEN, CDR2 SYDVKM. V was shortened by 6 bases and J by 5 bases, with 19 bases between the two germline ends. This CDR3 is 15 amino acids long. In nucleotides, the CDR3 is TGTGCCAGCAGCCGACAGACCACGAGTGGTACTGAAGCTTTCTTT. The encoded protein is CASSRQTTSGTEAFF. The full variable domain, with the rest looked up from reference TRBV28 and TRBJ1-1, is DVKVTQSSRYLVKRTGEKVFLECVQDMDHENMFWYRQDPGLGLRLIYFSYDVKMKEKGDIPEGYSVSREKKERFSLILESASTNQTSMYLCASSRQTTSGTEAFFGQGTRLTVV.

Judged by abundance, this clonotype is medium-sized. One junction end does not reproduce the germline sequence, and a read error may be involved. The chain links TRBV5-1 to TRBJ2-7, with TRBD2 as a possible D gene (5 bases). Germline V gene lookup returns CDR1 SGHRS and CDR2 YFSETQ. This CDR3 region has 14 residues. The CDR3 sequence is CASSLGSSAYEQYF. CDR3 nucleotides: TGTGCCAGCAGCTTAGGGAGCTCGGCCTACGAGCAGTACTTC.

The gene calls are TRBV19 and TRBJ1-1; maybe TRBD1 (5 bases). Germline V gene sequence: CDR1 LNHDA, CDR2 SQIVND (reference sequence). V lost 2 bases to trimming and J lost 4 bases, with 14 bases between them. This CDR3 region has 15 residues. The CDR3 spells CASSINSWGGTEAFF. The CDR3, as DNA: TGTGCCAGTAGTATAAACTCGTGGGGGGGCACTGAAGCTTTCTTT.

This clonotype was seen a few times. This sequence joins TRBV10-3 and TRBJ2-5; 11 nucleotides match TRBD2. Germline V gene data show CDR1 as ENHRY and CDR2 as SYGVKD. V dropped 10 bases and J dropped 5; count of bases not matched to a gene: 6. The CDR3 is 13 amino acids. Written as DNA, the CDR3 is TGTGCCACCGGGACTAGCGGTACGGAGACCCAGTACTTC. As protein: CATGTSGTETQYF.

This clonotype was detected many times. J is TRBJ2-3 and V is TRBV5-1, with D possibly matching TRBD2 (6 bases). Trimming pared 3 bases from V and 0 bases from J, leaving 11 bases between. Germline loops: CDR1 SGHRS, CDR2 YFSETQ. The CDR3 has 15 residues. The CDR3: CASSSNSGSTDTQYF. DNA for the CDR3: TGCGCCAGCAGCTCCAATAGCGGTAGCACAGATACGCAGTATTTT.

CDR3 region: CASSLLRGESGELFF. CDR3 nucleotide sequence: TGTGCCAGCAGCTTATTAAGAGGGGAGTCCGGGGAGCTGTTTTTT. The rearrangement uses TRBV11-3 and TRBJ2-2, with D perhaps assigned TRBD1 or TRBD2 (5 bases each). V lost 2 bases, J lost 6 bases, and 13 bases lay in between. This CDR3 contains 15 residues. The germline gives CDR1 SGHNT, CDR2 YENEEA.

This clonotype was observed a handful of times. The J gene is TRBJ2-7, the V gene TRBV30; D may be TRBD1 (6 bases). CDR1 and CDR2 from the germline V gene are GTSNPN and SVGIG (reference sequence). The CDR3 sequence is 13 residues long. Trimming removed 3 bases from V and 5 bases from J, with 14 bases in between. The CDR3 sequence is CAWSPTTGHEQYF. CDR3 nucleotide sequence: TGTGCCTGGAGCCCCACGACAGGTCACGAGCAGTACTTC.

The V gene is TRBV10-2, the J gene TRBJ2-1, with 12 bases matching TRBD2. Germline CDR1 reads WSHSY; CDR2 reads SAAADI. The CDR3 has 14 amino acids. With V trimmed by 7 bases and J by 10 bases, 8 bases remained unmatched. This chain's CDR3 is CASTLAGGSWEQFF. The CDR3 DNA sequence: TGCGCCAGCACCCTAGCGGGAGGGAGCTGGGAGCAGTTCTTC.

This clonotype was recorded many times. The V call is TRBV30, the J call TRBJ1-2; D remains ambiguous. Trimming took off 5 bases at V and 5 bases at J, with 12 bases between the two ends. The germline CDR1 and CDR2 sequences are GTSNPN and SVGIG (reference sequence). The CDR3 spans 12 residues. Here the CDR3 DNA reads TGTGCCTGGGGGCAGGAACTTTATGGCTACACCTTC. Residues: CAWGQELYGYTF.

This clonotype occurred many times. The rearrangement uses TRBV28 and TRBJ1-5; D gene uncertain. V dropped 6 bases and J dropped 7 bases, with 10 bases sitting between them. The CDR3 is 12 residues long. Germline V gives CDR1 MDHEN, CDR2 SYDVKM. The CDR3 sequence: CASSSQDQPQHF. Here the CDR3 DNA reads TGTGCCAGCAGCTCCCAGGACCAGCCCCAGCATTTT. Variable domain in full (rest from reference TRBV28 and TRBJ1-5): DVKVTQSSRYLVKRTGEKVFLECVQDMDHENMFWYRQDPGLGLRLIYFSYDVKMKEKGDIPEGYSVSREKKERFSLILESASTNQTSMYLCASSSQDQPQHFGDGTRLSIL.